Below, 27 T cell receptor beta chains from the same sample are listed, as sequenced in a study of T-cell reconstitution after alpha-beta-depleted transplantation in children (dated by TCRdb to 2016 to 2018). The intended sense of this specimen's treatment or condition label: allogeneic hematopoietic cell transplantation with graft depleted of TCRalphabeta T cells and CD19 B cells. Receptor libraries were prepared by PCR. The sequencing machine was an Illumina HiSeq 2500. Molecular barcoding was employed in the preparation of TCR libraries, with unique molecular identifiers being used to normalize TCRbeta repertoire quantification. TCRdb reprocessing: public reads trimmed at Q25 with fastp, clones called with MiXCR, in-frame beta chains kept. When rows share a CDR3 protein, they turn into one entry using the most common DNA and genes. This sample comprises about 980,000 distinct CDR3 sequences, roughly 29% of them detected only once. The ten largest clones represent about 28% of the sample.

The sample here was PBMCs, mostly from graft donor cells, taken 360 days after TCRalphabeta/CD19-depleted stem cell transplant. These receptors all come from a boy in the first two years of life who had a stem cell transplant for SCID, so the T cells may come from the graft donor.

The chain uses TRBV20-1 and TRBJ2-5; either TRBD1 or TRBD2 may fit D (5 bases each). The CDR3 runs 11 residues. V lost 3 bases, J lost 9 bases, and 11 bases lay in between. The germline gives CDR1 DFQATT, CDR2 SNEGSKA (reference sequence). This CDR3 is CSARRGVAQYF. The CDR3 DNA reads TGCAGTGCTAGGAGGGGCGTGGCCCAGTACTTC.

This clonotype was counted a few times. This chain links TRBV29-1 with TRBJ1-1; no firm D call. Deletions cut 8 bases from V and 7 bases from J, with 14 bases between. Germline assignment: CDR1 SQVTM and CDR2 ANQGSEA. There are 11 residues in the CDR3. As DNA, the CDR3 is TGCAGCTCAGCCTGGAACGGTGAAGCTTTCTTT. Its protein product is CSSAWNGEAFF.

This clonotype has just a few counts. V usage is TRBV12-3 or TRBV12-4 and J usage is TRBJ1-5; 7 positions match TRBD1. The J segment lost 8 bases and the V segment lost 5 bases, leaving 6 bases of the junction unmatched. The CDR3 has 13 residues. Here the CDR3 reads CASSRTGVEPQHF. The CDR3 DNA follows: TGTGCCAGCAGTCGAACAGGGGTTGAGCCCCAGCATTTT.

The CDR3: CASSQSPAGGSEETQYF. CDR3 DNA: TGCGCCAGCAGCCAATCACCAGCGGGGGGTTCAGAAGAGACCCAGTACTTC. The V gene is TRBV4-1, the J gene TRBJ2-5; 9 bases map to TRBD2. This CDR3 has 17 amino acids. Trimming at V came to 2 bases and at J to 3 bases, leaving 10 bases not matched to a gene. Germline V CDR1 and CDR2: MGHRA, YSYEKL.

There are a few counts of this clonotype. The chain joins TRBV5-5 to TRBJ2-3; D may be TRBD2 (6 bases). Germline-derived CDR1 and CDR2 are SGHKS and YYEKEE (reference sequence). V was trimmed by 6 bases and J by 4 bases, leaving 12 bases between them. This CDR3 region has 13 residues. The CDR3 nucleotides read TGTGCCAGCAAGGAGGGGCGTGCAGATACGCAGTATTTT. Amino acids: CASKEGRADTQYF.

This clonotype was counted between two and nine times. The chain is built from TRBV12-3 or TRBV12-4 and TRBJ1-1; D is unresolved. V was trimmed by 8 bases and J by 1 base, leaving 14 bases between them. The CDR3 contains 14 residues. CDR3 DNA: TGTGCCAGCCTTATCACCCCGCGGAACACTGAAGCTTTCTTT. It is translated as CASLITPRNTEAFF.

This chain uses TRBV7-2 with TRBJ1-6, with D possibly being TRBD1 (5 bases). Trimming pared 8 bases from V and 2 bases from J, leaving 10 bases between. This CDR3 is built from 14 residues. Per the germline V gene, CDR1 is SGHTA and CDR2 is FQGNSA. Here the CDR3 reads CASREGTYNSPLHF. Written as DNA, the CDR3 is TGTGCCAGCCGGGAGGGGACCTATAATTCACCCCTCCACTTT.

The chain is built from TRBV7-9 and TRBJ2-1; 12 bases line up with TRBD2. The CDR3 totals 15 residues. The V gene's germline CDR1 is SEHNR and CDR2 FQNEAQ (reference sequence). Unmatched junction bases numbered 4, after V lost 4 bases and J lost 6 bases. Here the CDR3 reads CASSSSGGASNEQFF. The CDR3 bases are TGTGCCAGCAGCTCTAGCGGGGGGGCTTCCAATGAGCAGTTCTTC.

This clonotype has more than one count but fewer than ten. The chain recombines TRBV20-1 with TRBJ2-3; D perhaps matches TRBD2 (6 bases). The V gene lost 0 bases and the J gene lost 2 bases, with 15 bases spanning the gap. This CDR3 contains 16 residues. Per germline, CDR1 DFQATT and CDR2 SNEGSKA (reference sequence). The DNA for the CDR3 is TGCAGTGCTAGAGATGGCAGCGGGTGGGACACAGATACGCAGTATTTT. Translated, it gives CSARDGSGWDTDTQYF.

This clonotype has just a few counts. This sequence joins TRBV5-1 and TRBJ1-5; tentative D call: TRBD1 (6 bases). CDR3 length: 15 residues. Trimming shortened V by 0 bases and J by 4 bases, and 11 bases separated the two germline ends. Germline V gives CDR1 SGHRS, CDR2 YFSETQ. The CDR3 sequence: CASSLGTGMNQPQHF. CDR3 DNA sequence: TGCGCCAGCAGCTTGGGAACAGGGATGAATCAGCCCCAGCATTTT.

This clonotype has just a few counts. The chain has TRBV18 and TRBJ2-5; 7 bases map to TRBD1. Germline V CDR1 and CDR2: KGHSH, LQKENI. The CDR3 totals 13 residues. V lost 3 bases, J lost 3 bases, and 1 base stayed unmatched. For the CDR3, the DNA is TGTGCCAGCTCACCGGGACAGAAAGAGACCCAGTACTTC. This translates into CASSPGQKETQYF.

There are a few counts of this clonotype. This sequence joins TRBV29-1 and TRBJ2-5, with D maybe TRBD2 (6 bases). There are 15 residues in the CDR3. Germline V gene lookup returns CDR1 SQVTM and CDR2 ANQGSEA. V lost 5 bases and J 0 bases, leaving 16 bases between the germline ends. CDR3 amino acids: CSVRRGATYQETQYF. CDR3 nucleotides: TGCAGCGTTCGGCGGGGAGCCACGTACCAAGAGACCCAGTACTTC. The whole variable domain, filled in from reference TRBV29-1 and TRBJ2-5, reads SAVISQKPSRDICQRGTSLTIQCQVDSQVTMMFWYRQQPGQSLTLIATANQGSEATYESGFVIDKFPISRPNLTFSTLTVSNMSPEDSSIYLCSVRRGATYQETQYFGPGTRLLVL.

The chain links TRBV18 to TRBJ2-1; the match to TRBD1 covers 9 bases. V dropped 7 bases and J dropped 7; count of bases not matched to a gene: 5. This CDR3 has 13 residues. In germline, CDR1 is KGHSH, CDR2 LQKENI. This chain's CDR3 is CASCRTGVNEQFF. DNA for the CDR3: TGTGCCAGCTGCCGGACAGGGGTAAATGAGCAGTTCTTC.

Here the CDR3 DNA reads TGCGCCAGCAGCCAAGTCGGGGGGGACCCTAGGGGTAGCACTGAAGCTTTCTTT. It yields the protein CASSQVGGDPRGSTEAFF. The genes are TRBV4-1 and TRBJ1-1; tentative D call: TRBD1 (5 bases). V was cut by 1 base and J by 4 bases, with 22 bases left in between. The CDR3 is 18 amino acids. Germline V gene lookup returns CDR1 MGHRA and CDR2 YSYEKL.

A remark on this clonotype: Relative to the germline gene, one junction end is altered; a read error may explain this. The chain couples TRBV28 to TRBJ2-3, with a possible D match to TRBD1 (5 bases). CDR1 is MDHEN and CDR2 is SYDVKM in the germline V gene. The CDR3 totals 13 residues. CDR3 sequence reads: CASSFRATDAQYF. DNA for the CDR3: TGTGCCAGCAGTTTCAGGGCTACAGATGCGCAGTATTTT.

CDR3 coding DNA: TGTGCCAGCAGCTTAGATCGACAGGGACGAGCTAAAAACATTCAGTACTTC. It is translated as CASSLDRQGRAKNIQYF. This chain links TRBV11-2 with TRBJ2-4; 7 bases line up with TRBD1. Germline V gene sequence: CDR1 SGHAT, CDR2 FQNNGV. V lost 0 bases and J lost 4; bases outside the gene matches: 9. The CDR3 runs 17 residues.

This clonotype turned up a few times. J is TRBJ1-3 and V is TRBV5-1; perhaps TRBD1 as D (6 bases). There are 15 residues in the CDR3. CDR1 SGHRS and CDR2 YFSETQ come from the germline V gene. Trimming took 7 bases from V and 0 from J, leaving 14 bases between them. CDR3 protein: CASGRGENSGNTIYF. The CDR3 nucleotides are TGCGCCAGCGGCAGGGGCGAAAACTCTGGAAACACCATATATTTT. Full variable domain (outside the CDR3, taken from reference TRBV5-1 and TRBJ1-3): KAGVTQTPRYLIKTRGQQVTLSCSPISGHRSVSWYQQTPGQGLQFLFEYFSETQRNKGNFPGRFSGRQFSNSRSEMNVSTLELGDSALYLCASGRGENSGNTIYFGEGSWLTVV.

This clonotype was detected a few times. The chain joins TRBV3-1 to TRBJ2-2, with TRBD1 identical over 7 bases. CDR3 length: 15 amino acids. The V segment lost 3 bases and the J segment 6 bases; nucleotides outside the gene matches: 7. Germline V CDR1 and CDR2: LGHDT, YNNKEL (reference sequence). The CDR3 loop is CASSQTDRRSGELFF. CDR3 sequence (DNA): TGTGCCAGCAGCCAGACGGACAGGAGATCCGGGGAGCTGTTTTTT. Drawing the rest from reference TRBV3-1 and TRBJ2-2, the complete variable domain is DTAVSQTPKYLVTQMGNDKSIKCEQNLGHDTMYWYKQDSKKFLKIMFSYNNKELIINETVPNRFSPKSPDKAHLNLHINSLELGDSAVYFCASSQTDRRSGELFFGEGSRLTVL.

This clonotype was seen only a few times. The CDR3: CSAPGLAGGPREQYF. The DNA for the CDR3 is TGCAGTGCACCGGGACTAGCGGGGGGGCCCCGCGAGCAGTACTTC. This sequence joins TRBV20-1 and TRBJ2-7; 16 nucleotides align to TRBD2. The germline CDR1 and CDR2 sequences are DFQATT and SNEGSKA (reference sequence). Losses at the gene ends were 6 bases for V and 6 bases for J; bases not matched to a gene: 8. This CDR3 is 15 amino acids long.

This chain joins TRBV20-1 and TRBJ2-1, with D possibly matching TRBD1 (6 bases). Germline assignment: CDR1 DFQATT and CDR2 SNEGSKA (reference sequence). The CDR3 extends over 16 amino acids. V was clipped by 3 bases and J by 1 base, with 16 bases between them. The CDR3 DNA reads TGCAGTGCTAGCGACAGGCGTGCTGGTTCCTACAATGAGCAGTTCTTC. This codes for CSASDRRAGSYNEQFF.

The chain joins TRBV12-3 or TRBV12-4 to TRBJ2-7; 9 positions match TRBD1. V lost 4 bases and J lost 0; bases outside the gene matches: 10. The CDR3 is made up of 17 amino acids. The CDR3 coding sequence is TGTGCCAGCAGTTCAGGGCTAGGGACAGGGACCTCCTACGAGCAGTACTTC. Its translation is CASSSGLGTGTSYEQYF.

The chain links TRBV29-1 to TRBJ2-5; 7 bases align to TRBD1. CDR1 SQVTM and CDR2 ANQGSEA come from the germline V gene. The CDR3 totals 13 residues. J was trimmed by 2 bases and V by 4 bases; bases with no gene match: 4. The CDR3 region has the DNA TGCAGCGTTGCCGGGACAGAACAAGAGACCCAGTACTTC. It is translated as CSVAGTEQETQYF.

This chain uses TRBV11-2 with TRBJ2-1; 9 positions match TRBD2. CDR1 is SGHAT, CDR2 FQNNGV, per germline. V lost 1 base, J lost 7 bases, and 8 bases stayed unmatched. The CDR3 sequence is 16 residues long. DNA for the CDR3: TGTGCCAGCAGCTTAGCGGGGCGGGGGGGCCGGAATGAGCAGTTCTTC. It is translated as CASSLAGRGGRNEQFF.

This clonotype was seen a handful of times. V is TRBV5-1 and J is TRBJ2-7; D not resolved. The CDR3 runs 17 residues. In germline, CDR1 is SGHRS, CDR2 YFSETQ. The V end was cut by 1 base, the J end by 9 bases, with 26 bases between. CDR3 amino acids: CASSLTERKEGPGGQYF. CDR3 nucleotide sequence: TGCGCCAGCAGCTTGACGGAACGGAAGGAAGGCCCAGGCGGGCAGTACTTC.

This clonotype was picked up a small number of times. The chain has TRBV28 and TRBJ1-4, with D possibly TRBD1 on 6 matching bases. V shed 6 bases and J shed 8 bases, with 19 bases lying between them. The germline gives CDR1 MDHEN, CDR2 SYDVKM. This CDR3 is 15 amino acids long. The CDR3 DNA follows: TGTGCCAGCAGACCTTCCGGGGGCGCTTCGGAAAAACTGTTTTTT. Translation: CASRPSGGASEKLFF.

This clonotype was observed a few times. V usage is TRBV20-1 and J usage is TRBJ1-6; no clear D. CDR1 and CDR2 from the germline V gene are DFQATT and SNEGSKA (reference sequence). V was clipped by 3 bases and J by 8 bases, with 14 bases between them. The length of the CDR3 is 14 residues. CDR3 in amino acids: CSARSVGGDSPLHF. The CDR3 nucleotides read TGCAGTGCTAGGTCGGTCGGCGGGGATTCACCCCTCCACTTT.

This clonotype was counted only a few times. The chain links TRBV7-3 to TRBJ2-1; D call uncertain. Germline values: CDR1 SGHTA, CDR2 FQGTGA. The V and J ends lost 2 bases and 1 base respectively, with 9 bases between them. CDR3 length equals 15 residues. Here the CDR3 DNA reads TGTGCCAGCAGCTTACGGACGGTGTCCTACAATGAGCAGTTCTTC. Residues: CASSLRTVSYNEQFF. Combining the CDR3 with reference TRBV7-3 and TRBJ2-1 gives the whole variable domain GAGVSQTPSNKVTEKGKYVELRCDPISGHTALYWYRQSLGQGPEFLIYFQGTGAADDSGLPNDRFFAVRPEGSVSTLKIQRTERGDSAVYLCASSLRTVSYNEQFFGPGTRLTVL.